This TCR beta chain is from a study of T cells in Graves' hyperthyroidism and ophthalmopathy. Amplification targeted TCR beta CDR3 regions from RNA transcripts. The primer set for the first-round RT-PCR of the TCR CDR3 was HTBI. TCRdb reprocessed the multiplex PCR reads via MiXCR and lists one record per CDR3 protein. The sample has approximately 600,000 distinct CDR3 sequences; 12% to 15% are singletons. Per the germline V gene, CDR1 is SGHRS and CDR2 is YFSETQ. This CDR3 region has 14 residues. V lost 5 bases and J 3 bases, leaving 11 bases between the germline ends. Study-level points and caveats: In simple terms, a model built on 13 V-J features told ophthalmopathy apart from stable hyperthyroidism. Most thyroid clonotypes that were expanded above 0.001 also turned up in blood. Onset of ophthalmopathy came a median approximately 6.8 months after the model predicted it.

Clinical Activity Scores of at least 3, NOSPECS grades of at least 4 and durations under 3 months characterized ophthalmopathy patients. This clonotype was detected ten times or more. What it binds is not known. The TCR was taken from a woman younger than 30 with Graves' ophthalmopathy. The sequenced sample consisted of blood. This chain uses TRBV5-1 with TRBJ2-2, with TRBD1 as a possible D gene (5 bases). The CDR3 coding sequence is TGCGCCAGCAGGGACCAGGGCCACACCGGGGAGCTGTTTTTT. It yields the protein CASRDQGHTGELFF.